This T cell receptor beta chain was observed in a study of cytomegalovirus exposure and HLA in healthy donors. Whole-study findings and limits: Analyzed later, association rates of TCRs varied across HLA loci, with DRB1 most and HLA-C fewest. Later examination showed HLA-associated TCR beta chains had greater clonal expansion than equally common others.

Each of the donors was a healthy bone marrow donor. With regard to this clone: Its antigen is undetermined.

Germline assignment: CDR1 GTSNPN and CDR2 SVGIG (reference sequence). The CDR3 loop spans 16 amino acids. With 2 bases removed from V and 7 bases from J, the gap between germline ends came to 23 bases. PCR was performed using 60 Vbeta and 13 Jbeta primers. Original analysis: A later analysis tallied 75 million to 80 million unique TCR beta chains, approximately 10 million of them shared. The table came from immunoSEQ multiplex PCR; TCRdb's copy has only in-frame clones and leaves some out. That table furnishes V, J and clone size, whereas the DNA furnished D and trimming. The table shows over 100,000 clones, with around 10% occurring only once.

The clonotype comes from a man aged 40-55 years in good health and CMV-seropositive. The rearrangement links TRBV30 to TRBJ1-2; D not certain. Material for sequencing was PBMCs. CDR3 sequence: CAWSTLWRGRIGGYTF. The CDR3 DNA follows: TGTGCCTGGAGTACTCTATGGAGAGGGAGGATTGGTGGCTACACCTTC. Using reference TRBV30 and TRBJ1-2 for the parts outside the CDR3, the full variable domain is SQTIHQWPATLVQPVGSPLSLECTVEGTSNPNLYWYRQAAGRGLQLLFYSVGIGQISSEVPQNLSASRPQDRQFILSSKKLLLSDSGFYLCAWSTLWRGRIGGYTFGSGTRLTVV.